This record covers a single T cell receptor (beta chain). Antigen specificity is unknown. These data come from a study of Tregs in tolerant kidney transplant recipients. General observations from the study: This study did not directly address biological reproducibility. The small number of patients limits these findings pending further validation. Activated donor B cell expansion appeared to reveal the most relevant donor-specific TCRbeta repertoire.

Unstimulated Tregs (CD4+CD25+CD127-) and CD4+CD25- non-Tregs were sorted from PBMCs. Libraries were prepared by immunoSEQ multiplex PCR; TCRdb keeps only in-frame clonotypes and omits some of them. The table records 100,000 to 150,000 clones, 92% of them present only once. This TCR derives from a human donor in good health. The sequencing input was CD4+ T cells from blood.

The CDR3 loop is CASRDPGAGNTIYF. CDR3 coding DNA: TGTGCCAGCAGAGACCCAGGGGCTGGAAACACCATATATTTT. The rearrangement links TRBV11-2 to TRBJ1-3; a weak D match, TRBD1 (6 bases). Between the trimmed V and J ends, which lost 6 bases and 2 bases, there was a span of 11 bases. The CDR3 is 14 residues long. The V gene's germline CDR1 is SGHAT and CDR2 FQNNGV. The whole variable domain, filled in from reference TRBV11-2 and TRBJ1-3, reads EAGVAQSPRYKIIEKRQSVAFWCNPISGHATLYWYQQILGQGPKLLIQFQNNGVVDDSQLPKDRFSAERLKGVDSTLKIQPAKLEDSAVYLCASRDPGAGNTIYFGEGSWLTVV.